The sample holds many counts of the clone carrying this TCR beta chain. This sample was included in a study of early T cells in non-severe SARS-CoV-2 infection. Germline V gives CDR1 MNHEY, CDR2 SMNVEV (reference sequence). The CDR3 spans 16 residues. With 8 bases removed from V and 2 bases from J, the gap between germline ends came to 22 bases. Unique molecular identifiers (one per individual cDNA molecule) were attached. TCRdb reprocessed the 5' RACE reads with MiXCR, giving one entry per CDR3 protein. This table has around 58,000 distinct CDR3 sequences, about 7.6% appearing once. The sequence was obtained from an adult who was a healthcare worker with PCR-confirmed SARS-CoV-2 infection or an uninfected control (not recorded which). The chain couples TRBV27 to TRBJ2-7; D might be TRBD2 (6 bases). Sequencing used whole blood, obtained at baseline. CDR3 nucleotide sequence: TGTGCCAGCCGTCTCTCTATCGGCCGGGGGACCTACGAGCAGTACTTC. Its protein product is CASRLSIGRGTYEQYF.